Sequencing of this T cell receptor beta chain was carried out in a study of beta chain features in type 1 diabetes. Study-wide results and caveats: Any role of HLA type in TCRB rearrangement remained unresolved here. Among patients with Type 1 diabetes, TCRB CDR3s were moderately but significantly shorter in every one of the four CD4+ subsets. The naive, central memory and Treg TCRB repertoires showed an apparent similarity that was greater among patients than among healthy donors.

Sorting with CD45RO/CCR7/CD25/CD127/CD95/CD27 yielded naive, central memory, regulatory and stem-like memory CD4+ cells. With respect to this clone: Its target is not known.

The CDR3 covers 18 residues. Germline values: CDR1 MDHEN, CDR2 SYDVKM. The V and J ends lost 5 bases and 0 bases, in that order; junction bases with no gene match: 12. The entirety of the isolated RNA underwent reverse transcription, so expressed TCRB transcripts were sequenced. Data came from immunoSEQ multiplex PCR; TCRdb stores just in-frame clones and leaves some out. Of around 340,000 clones listed, roughly a fifth were seen once; the top ten hold around 0.04%. The chain joins TRBV28 to TRBJ2-2, with 7 bases that match TRBD1. Specimen: naive CD4+ T cells from blood. The clonotype originates from a woman younger than 35 in good health. The CDR3 region is CASSPPTGWSPNTGELFF. The CDR3 nucleotides read TGTGCCAGCAGTCCGCCGACAGGGTGGTCGCCGAACACCGGGGAGCTGTTTTTT.